The 2 T cell receptor beta chains below were found in one sample sequenced in a study of memory CD8 T cells in hepatitis C reinfection. Only in-frame clones appear in the TCRdb table, and some are missing; sequencing was by immunoSEQ multiplex PCR. Of about 50,000 clones detected, about 91% appear once; the ten largest clones hold roughly 0.7%. Time point of the sample: late/post reinfection, 12 to 24 weeks after detection. TCR sequencing was done directly ex vivo on sorted cells, without expansion in vitro. Sequencing input: naive CD8+ T cells sorted from blood. These receptor sequences come from a man younger than 35 with hepatitis C virus infection.

The chain carries TRBV10-3 and TRBJ2-1; 11 bases line up with TRBD2. Germline CDR1 reads ENHRY; CDR2 reads SYGVKD. V dropped 6 bases and J dropped 4; count of bases not matched to a gene: 5. This CDR3 is built from 15 residues. CDR3 sequence: CAIRPGLAAYNEQFF. In DNA form, the CDR3 reads TGTGCCATCAGACCGGGACTAGCGGCATACAATGAGCAGTTCTTC.

The chain joins TRBV19 to TRBJ2-3; D is possibly TRBD2 (6 bases). Per germline, CDR1 LNHDA and CDR2 SQIVND (reference sequence). The CDR3 extends over 14 amino acids. V was trimmed by 3 bases and J by 2 bases, leaving 9 bases between them. For the CDR3, the DNA is TGTGCCAGTAGTATCGGCGGGATCACAGATACGCAGTATTTT. Amino acid sequence: CASSIGGITDTQYF. The full variable domain, in which reference TRBV19 and TRBJ2-3 provide the parts outside the CDR3, is DGGITQSPKYLFRKEGQNVTLSCEQNLNHDAMYWYRQDPGQGLRLIYYSQIVNDFQKGDIAEGYSVSREKKESFPLTVTSAQKNPTAFYLCASSIGGITDTQYFGPGTRLTVL.